Detailed here is one T cell receptor (beta chain). Clones were read by immunoSEQ multiplex PCR, and TCRdb kept only the in-frame ones, dropping some. Of some 25,000 clones in the sample, over 70% were seen once. This CDR3 has 15 amino acids. V shed 1 base and J 8 bases; nucleotides not matched to a gene: 3. Looked up from germline, CDR1 is MNHEY and CDR2 is SMNVEV (reference sequence). The data are from a study of OX40 agonist ivuxolimab in advanced cancers. This chain joins TRBV27 and TRBJ2-1; the match to TRBD1 covers 12 bases. Sample: CD4+ or CD8+ T cells sorted from blood, taken in a trial of the OX40 agonist ivuxolimab. The source is an adult with an advanced solid tumor such as melanoma, head and neck, liver or kidney cancer. The CDR3 DNA sequence: TGTGCCAGCAGTTTATTGGGGACAGGGGGCGATGAGCAGTTCTTC. Protein: CASSLLGTGGDEQFF.